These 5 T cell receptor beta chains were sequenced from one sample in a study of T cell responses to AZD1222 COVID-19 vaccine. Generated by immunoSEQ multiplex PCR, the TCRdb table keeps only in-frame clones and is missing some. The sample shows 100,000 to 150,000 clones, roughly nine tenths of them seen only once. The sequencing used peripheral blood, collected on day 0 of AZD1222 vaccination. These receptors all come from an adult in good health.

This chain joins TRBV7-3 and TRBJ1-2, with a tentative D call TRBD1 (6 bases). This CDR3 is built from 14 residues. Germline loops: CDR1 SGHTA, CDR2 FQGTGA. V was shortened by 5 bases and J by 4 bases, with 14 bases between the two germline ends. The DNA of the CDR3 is TGTGCCAGCAGCCCAATCGGACAGAGCTATGGCTACACCTTC. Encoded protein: CASSPIGQSYGYTF.

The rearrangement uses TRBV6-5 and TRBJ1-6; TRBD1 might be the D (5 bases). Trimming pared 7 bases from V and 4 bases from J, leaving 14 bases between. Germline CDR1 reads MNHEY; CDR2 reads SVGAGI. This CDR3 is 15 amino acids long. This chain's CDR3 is CASTEPGPYNSPLHF. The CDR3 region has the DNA TGTGCCAGCACCGAACCGGGACCGTATAATTCACCCCTCCACTTT.

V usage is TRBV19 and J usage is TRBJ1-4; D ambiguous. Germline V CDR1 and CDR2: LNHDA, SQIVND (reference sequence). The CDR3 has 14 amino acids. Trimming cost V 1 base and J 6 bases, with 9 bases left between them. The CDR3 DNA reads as TGTGCCAGTAGTATAGGGGGAAATCATGAAAAACTGTTTTTT. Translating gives CASSIGGNHEKLFF.

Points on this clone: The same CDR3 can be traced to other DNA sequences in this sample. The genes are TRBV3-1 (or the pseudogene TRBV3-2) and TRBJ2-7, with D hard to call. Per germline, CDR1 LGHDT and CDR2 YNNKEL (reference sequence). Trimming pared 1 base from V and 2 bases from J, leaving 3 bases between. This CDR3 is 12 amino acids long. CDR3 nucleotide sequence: TGTGCCAGCAGCCAAGGTCCCTACGAGCAGTACTTC. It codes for CASSQGPYEQYF.

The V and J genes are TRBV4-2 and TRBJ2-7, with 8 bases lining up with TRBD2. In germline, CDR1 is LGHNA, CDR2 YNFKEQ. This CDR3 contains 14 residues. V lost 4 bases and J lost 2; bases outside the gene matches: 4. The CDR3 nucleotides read TGTGCCAGCAGCCCTAGCGGGCCAGCCTACGAGCAGTACTTC. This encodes CASSPSGPAYEQYF.